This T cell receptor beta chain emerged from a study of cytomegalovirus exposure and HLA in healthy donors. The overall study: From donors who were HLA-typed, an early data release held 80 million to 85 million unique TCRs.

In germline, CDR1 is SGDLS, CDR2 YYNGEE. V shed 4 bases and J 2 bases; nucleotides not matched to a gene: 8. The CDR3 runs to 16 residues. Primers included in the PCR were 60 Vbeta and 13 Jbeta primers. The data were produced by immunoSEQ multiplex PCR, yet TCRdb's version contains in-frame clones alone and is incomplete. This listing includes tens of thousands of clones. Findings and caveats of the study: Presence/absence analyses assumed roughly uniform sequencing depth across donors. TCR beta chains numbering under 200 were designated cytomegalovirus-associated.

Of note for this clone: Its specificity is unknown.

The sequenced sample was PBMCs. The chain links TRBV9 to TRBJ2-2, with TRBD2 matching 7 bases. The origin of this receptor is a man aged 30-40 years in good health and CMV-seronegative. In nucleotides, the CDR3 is TGTGCCAGCAGCTCCTCCGGGGGGTCAAACACCGGGGAGCTGTTTTTT. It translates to CASSSSGGSNTGELFF.